The TCR beta chain described here comes from a study of T-cell memory formation after mild COVID-19. Study observations and caveats: Proof of SARS-CoV-2 specificity was absent for the second-wave clones that crested on day 37. CD4+ contracting clones were found mainly in CM and EM, and CD8+ ones in EMRA.

With V trimmed by 6 bases and J by 6 bases, 13 bases remained unmatched. There are 14 residues in the CDR3. Germline V gene lookup returns CDR1 SQVTM and CDR2 ANQGSEA. This clonotype was found a few times. Antigen unknown. Sample barcodes and UMIs were carried by the TCR alpha and TCR beta cDNA libraries that 5'RACE generated with constant-segment primers. Via MiXCR, TCRdb re-called the 5' RACE reads, giving one row per CDR3 protein. The sample contains some 150,000 distinct CDR3 sequences, around 27% of which appear only once. The origin of this receptor is an adult woman who had mild COVID-19 (a few samples of this study predate the infection). Cell type and time point are not known. The sample comprised PBMCs or a T cell subset sorted from them (not recorded which). The rearrangement links TRBV29-1 to TRBJ2-7; 8 bases are shared with TRBD2. Here the CDR3 DNA reads TGCAGCGTCCAAACGGGGGGGGCTCCCGGCGAGCAGTACTTC. This codes for CSVQTGGAPGEQYF.